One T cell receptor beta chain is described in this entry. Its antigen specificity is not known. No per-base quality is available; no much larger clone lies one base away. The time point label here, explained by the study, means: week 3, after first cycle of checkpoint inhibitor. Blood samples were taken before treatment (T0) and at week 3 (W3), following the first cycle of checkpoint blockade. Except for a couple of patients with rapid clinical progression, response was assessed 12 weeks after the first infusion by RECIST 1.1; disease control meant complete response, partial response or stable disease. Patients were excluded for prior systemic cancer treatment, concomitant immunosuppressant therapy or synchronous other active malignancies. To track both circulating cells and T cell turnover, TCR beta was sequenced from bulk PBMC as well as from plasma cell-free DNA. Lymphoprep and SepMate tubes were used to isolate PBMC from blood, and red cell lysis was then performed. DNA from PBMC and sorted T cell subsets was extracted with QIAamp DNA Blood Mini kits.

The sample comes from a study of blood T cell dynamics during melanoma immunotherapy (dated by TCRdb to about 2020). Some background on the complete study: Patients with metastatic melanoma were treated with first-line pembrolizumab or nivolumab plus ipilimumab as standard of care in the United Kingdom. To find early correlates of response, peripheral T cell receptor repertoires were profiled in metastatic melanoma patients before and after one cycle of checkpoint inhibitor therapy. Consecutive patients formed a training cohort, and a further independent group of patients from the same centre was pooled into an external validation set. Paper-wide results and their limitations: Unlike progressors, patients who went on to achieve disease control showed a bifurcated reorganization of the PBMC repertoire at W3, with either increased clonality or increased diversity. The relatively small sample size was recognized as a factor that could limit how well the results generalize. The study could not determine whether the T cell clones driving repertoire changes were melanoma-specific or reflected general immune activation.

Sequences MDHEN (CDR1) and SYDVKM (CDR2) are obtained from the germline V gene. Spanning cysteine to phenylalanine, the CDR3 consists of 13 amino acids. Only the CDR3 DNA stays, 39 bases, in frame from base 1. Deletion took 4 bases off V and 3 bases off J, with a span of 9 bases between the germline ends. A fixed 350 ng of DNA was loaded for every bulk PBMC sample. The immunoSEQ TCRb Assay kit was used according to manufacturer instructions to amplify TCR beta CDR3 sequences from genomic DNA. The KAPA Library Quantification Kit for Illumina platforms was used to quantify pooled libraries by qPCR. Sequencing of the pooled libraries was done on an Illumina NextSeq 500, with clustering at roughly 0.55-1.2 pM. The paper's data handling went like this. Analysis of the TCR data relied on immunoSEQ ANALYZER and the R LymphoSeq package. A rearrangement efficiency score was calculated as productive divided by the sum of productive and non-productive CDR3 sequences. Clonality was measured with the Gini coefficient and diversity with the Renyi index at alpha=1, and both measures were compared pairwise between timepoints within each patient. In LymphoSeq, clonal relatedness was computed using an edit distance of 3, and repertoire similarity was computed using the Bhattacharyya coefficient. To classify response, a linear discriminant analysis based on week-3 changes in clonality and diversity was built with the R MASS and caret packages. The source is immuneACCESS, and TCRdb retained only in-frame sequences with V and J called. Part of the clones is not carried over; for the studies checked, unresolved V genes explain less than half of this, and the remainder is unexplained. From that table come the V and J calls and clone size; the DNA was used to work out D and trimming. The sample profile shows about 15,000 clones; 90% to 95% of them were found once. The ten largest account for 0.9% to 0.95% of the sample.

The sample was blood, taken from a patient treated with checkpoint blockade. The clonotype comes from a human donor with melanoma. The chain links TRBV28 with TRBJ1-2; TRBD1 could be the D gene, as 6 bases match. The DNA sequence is TGTGCCAGCAGTTACAGGGACTACTATGGCTACACCTTC. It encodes CASSYRDYYGYTF.